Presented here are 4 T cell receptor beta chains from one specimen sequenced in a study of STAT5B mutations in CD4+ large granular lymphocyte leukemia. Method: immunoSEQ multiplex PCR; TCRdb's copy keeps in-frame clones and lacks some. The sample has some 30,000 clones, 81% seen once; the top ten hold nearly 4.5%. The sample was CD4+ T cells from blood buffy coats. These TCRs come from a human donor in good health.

The CDR3, as DNA: TGTGCCAGCAGCTTAGGGACAGGGGGGAACACTGAAGCTTTCTTT. Amino acid sequence: CASSLGTGGNTEAFF. The chain uses TRBV7-9 and TRBJ1-1, with 10 bases matching TRBD1. Germline assignment: CDR1 SEHNR and CDR2 FQNEAQ (reference sequence). The CDR3 is 15 amino acids. The junction had 0 bases not matched to a gene; V was cut back by 1 base and J by 1 base.

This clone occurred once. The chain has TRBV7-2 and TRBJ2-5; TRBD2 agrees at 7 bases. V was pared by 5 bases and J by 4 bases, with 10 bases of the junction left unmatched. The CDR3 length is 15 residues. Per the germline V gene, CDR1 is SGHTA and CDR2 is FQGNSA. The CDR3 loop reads CASSPDRGRVETQYF. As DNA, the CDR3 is TGTGCCAGCAGCCCTGATCGAGGGAGGGTAGAGACCCAGTACTTC.

This CDR3 is CASSPGTGGTDTQYF. As DNA, the CDR3 is TGTGCCAGCTCACCGGGGACAGGGGGCACAGATACGCAGTATTTT. The chain carries TRBV18 and TRBJ2-3, with TRBD1 matching 10 bases. This CDR3 has 15 amino acids. Trimming at V came to 3 bases and at J to 1 base, leaving 1 base not matched to a gene. Germline V gives CDR1 KGHSH, CDR2 LQKENI.

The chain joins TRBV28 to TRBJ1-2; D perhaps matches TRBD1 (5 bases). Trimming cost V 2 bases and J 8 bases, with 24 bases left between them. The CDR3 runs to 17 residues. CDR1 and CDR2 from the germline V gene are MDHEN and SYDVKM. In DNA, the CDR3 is TGTGCCAGCAGTTTACCGCAAACGGAAGGGACCGCTCGGGGCTACACCTTC. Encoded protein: CASSLPQTEGTARGYTF.